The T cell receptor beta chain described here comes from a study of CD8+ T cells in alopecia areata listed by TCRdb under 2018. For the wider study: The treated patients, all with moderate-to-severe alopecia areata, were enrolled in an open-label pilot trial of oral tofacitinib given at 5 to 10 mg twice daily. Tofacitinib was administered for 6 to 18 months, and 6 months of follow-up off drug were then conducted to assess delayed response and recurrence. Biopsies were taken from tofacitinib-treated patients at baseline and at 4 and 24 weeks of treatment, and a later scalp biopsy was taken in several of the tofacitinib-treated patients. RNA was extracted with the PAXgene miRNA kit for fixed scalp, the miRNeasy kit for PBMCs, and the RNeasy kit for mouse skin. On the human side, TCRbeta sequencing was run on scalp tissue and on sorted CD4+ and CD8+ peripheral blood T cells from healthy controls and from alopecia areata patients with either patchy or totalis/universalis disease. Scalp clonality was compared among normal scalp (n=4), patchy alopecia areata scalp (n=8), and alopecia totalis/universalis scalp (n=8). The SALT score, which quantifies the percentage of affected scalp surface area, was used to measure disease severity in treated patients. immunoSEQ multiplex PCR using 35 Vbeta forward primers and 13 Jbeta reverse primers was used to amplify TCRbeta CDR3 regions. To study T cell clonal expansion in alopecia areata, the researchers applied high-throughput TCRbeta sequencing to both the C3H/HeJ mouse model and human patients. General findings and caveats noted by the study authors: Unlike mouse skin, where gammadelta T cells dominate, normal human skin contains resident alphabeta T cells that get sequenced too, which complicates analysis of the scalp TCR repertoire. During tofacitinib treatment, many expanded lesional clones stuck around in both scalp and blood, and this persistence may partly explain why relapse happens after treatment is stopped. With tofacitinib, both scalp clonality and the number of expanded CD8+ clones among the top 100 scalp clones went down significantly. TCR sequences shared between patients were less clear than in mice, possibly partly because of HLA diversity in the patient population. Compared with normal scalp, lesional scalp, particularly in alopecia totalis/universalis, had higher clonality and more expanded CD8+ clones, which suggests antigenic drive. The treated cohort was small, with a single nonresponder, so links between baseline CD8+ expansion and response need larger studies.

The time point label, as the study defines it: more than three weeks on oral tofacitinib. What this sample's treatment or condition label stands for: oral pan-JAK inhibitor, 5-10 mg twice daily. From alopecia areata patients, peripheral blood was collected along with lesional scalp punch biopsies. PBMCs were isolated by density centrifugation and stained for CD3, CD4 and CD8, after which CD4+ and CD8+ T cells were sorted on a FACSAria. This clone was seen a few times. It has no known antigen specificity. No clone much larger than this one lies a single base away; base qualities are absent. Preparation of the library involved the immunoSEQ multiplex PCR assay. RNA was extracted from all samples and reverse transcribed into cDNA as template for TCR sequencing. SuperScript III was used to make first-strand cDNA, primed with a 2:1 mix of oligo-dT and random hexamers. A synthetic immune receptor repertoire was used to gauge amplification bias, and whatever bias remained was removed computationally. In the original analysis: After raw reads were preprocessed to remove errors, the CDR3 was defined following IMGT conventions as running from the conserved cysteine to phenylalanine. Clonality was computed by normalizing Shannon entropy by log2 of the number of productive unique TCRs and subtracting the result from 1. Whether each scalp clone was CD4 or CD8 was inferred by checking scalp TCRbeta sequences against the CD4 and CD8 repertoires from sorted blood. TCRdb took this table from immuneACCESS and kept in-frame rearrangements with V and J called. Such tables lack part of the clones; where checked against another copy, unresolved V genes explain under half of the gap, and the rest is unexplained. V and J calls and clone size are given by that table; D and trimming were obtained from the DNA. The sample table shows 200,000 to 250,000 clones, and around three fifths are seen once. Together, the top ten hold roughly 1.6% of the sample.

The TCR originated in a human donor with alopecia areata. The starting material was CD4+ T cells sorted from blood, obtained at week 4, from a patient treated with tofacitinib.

The CDR3 reads as follows: CASSLTYESMNTEAFF. The DNA sequence reads TGTGCCAGCAGCTTAACGTATGAGTCGATGAACACTGAAGCTTTCTTT. The sequence is built from TRBV5-5 and TRBJ1-1; too little of a D gene remains to name it. Relative to germline, V is 2 bases shorter and J is 0 bases shorter, with 14 bases between their ends. Taken from the germline V gene (reference sequence), the CDR1 and CDR2 loops are SGHKS and YYEKEE. Taken from cysteine to phenylalanine, the CDR3 has 16 residues. Only CDR3 DNA is held: 48 bases, read in frame from base 1.